This passage covers 20 T cell receptor beta chains from one sample sequenced in a study of T cell responses to AZD1222 COVID-19 vaccine. Here immunoSEQ multiplex PCR was the method, and the copy in TCRdb shows in-frame clones only, minus some. The profile covers 95,000 to 150,000 clones, with 93% appearing a single time and less than 6% taken by the ten largest. Sequencing used peripheral blood, obtained 28 days after the second AZD1222 dose. These receptors all stem from an adult who received the AZD1222 COVID-19 vaccine.

The chain links TRBV7-9 to TRBJ1-1; D gene uncertain. V lost 3 bases and J lost 6, with 5 bases in between. This CDR3 is built from 11 residues. Germline V gene lookup returns CDR1 SEHNR and CDR2 FQNEAQ (reference sequence). This CDR3 is CASSFNPEAFF. Here the CDR3 DNA reads TGTGCCAGCAGCTTTAACCCTGAAGCTTTCTTT.

V is TRBV10-3 and J is TRBJ1-3, with D uncertain. CDR1 is ENHRY and CDR2 is SYGVKD in the germline V gene. The CDR3 length is 14 residues. Trimming removed 6 bases from V and 3 bases from J, with 12 bases in between. DNA for the CDR3: TGTGCCATCAGCGCCGGAGGAGGTGGAAACACCATATATTTT. This gives the protein CAISAGGGGNTIYF.

The rearrangement links TRBV7-2 to TRBJ2-1; TRBD2 aligns across 10 bases. With 2 bases clipped from V and 8 bases from J, the junction kept 3 bases outside the gene matches. This CDR3 has 14 residues. The germline gives CDR1 SGHTA, CDR2 FQGNSA. DNA for the CDR3: TGTGCCAGCAGCTTAATGAGCGGGAGGGATGAGCAGTTCTTC. Translated: CASSLMSGRDEQFF.

V is TRBV11-2 and J is TRBJ2-1; possible D gene TRBD2, 5 bases. The CDR3 loop spans 13 amino acids. V lost 3 bases, J lost 8 bases, and 11 bases lay in between. Germline V lookup: CDR1 SGHAT, CDR2 FQNNGV. CDR3 region: CASSFGLRYEQFF. In nucleotides, the CDR3 is TGTGCCAGCAGCTTCGGACTCCGGTATGAGCAGTTCTTC.

The V call is TRBV6-5, the J call TRBJ1-2; D unclear. The CDR3 length is 13 residues. Germline values: CDR1 MNHEY, CDR2 SVGAGI. The V end lost 6 bases, the J end lost 4 bases, and 12 bases lay between the germline ends. Here the CDR3 DNA reads TGTGCCAGCAGCCGGGTTTCCCCCTATGGCTACACCTTC. Protein: CASSRVSPYGYTF.

The V and J genes are TRBV11-3 and TRBJ1-1; D gene unclear. Germline lookup yields CDR1 SGHNT and CDR2 YENEEA. Between the trimmed V and J ends, which lost 1 base and 1 base, there was a span of 4 bases. This CDR3 has 13 residues. The CDR3 nucleotides read TGTGCCAGCAGCTTAGCTTCGAACACTGAAGCTTTCTTT. Amino acids: CASSLASNTEAFF.

The genes are TRBV7-9 and TRBJ2-1, with 10 bases aligning to TRBD2. CDR1 and CDR2 (germline): SEHNR, FQNEAQ (reference sequence). After removal of 2 bases from V and 5 bases from J, the junction contained 3 bases not matched to a gene. The length of the CDR3 is 15 residues. For the CDR3, the DNA is TGTGCCAGCAGCTTACTAGCGGGAGTCCACAATGAGCAGTTCTTC. It encodes CASSLLAGVHNEQFF.

The rearrangement joins TRBV14 to TRBJ1-2; maybe TRBD1 (6 bases). Germline V gives CDR1 SGHDN, CDR2 FVKESK. V lost 3 bases and J lost 2, with 10 bases in between. This CDR3 comprises 14 residues. The CDR3 sequence: CASSQNGQNYGYTF. The CDR3 DNA is TGTGCCAGCAGCCAGAATGGACAGAACTATGGCTACACCTTC.

The rearrangement uses TRBV4-2 and TRBJ2-3, with 7 bases aligning to TRBD2. Germline CDR1 reads LGHNA; CDR2 reads YNFKEQ. This CDR3 spans 15 amino acids. Trimming removed 5 bases from V and 5 bases from J; junction bases left unmatched: 10. The CDR3 coding sequence is TGTGCCAGCAGCGACCGACAAACGGGGGGAGATACGCAGTATTTT. This translates into CASSDRQTGGDTQYF.

J is TRBJ2-2 and V is TRBV5-1; D unclear. The germline gives CDR1 SGHRS, CDR2 YFSETQ. The CDR3 loop spans 16 amino acids. V was clipped by 2 bases and J by 3 bases, with 14 bases between them. DNA of the CDR3: TGCGCCAGCAGCTTCACACTCTCGGTGGACACCGGGGAGCTGTTTTTT. Translated, it gives CASSFTLSVDTGELFF.

This chain joins TRBV6-5 and TRBJ2-7; D call uncertain. Trimming took off 2 bases at V and 3 bases at J, with 8 bases between the two ends. Germline V gives CDR1 MNHEY, CDR2 SVGAGI. The CDR3 extends over 13 amino acids. The CDR3 DNA reads as TGTGCCAGCAGTTACGACCGATTCTACGAGCAGTACTTC. Translated, it gives CASSYDRFYEQYF.

The CDR3 is CASSLGWAEGRGNTIYF. In nucleotides, the CDR3 is TGTGCCAGCAGCTTAGGGTGGGCGGAAGGTCGTGGAAACACCATATATTTT. The rearrangement links TRBV5-6 to TRBJ1-3; D is unclear. The V end was cut by 2 bases, the J end by 3 bases, with 18 bases between. The CDR3 is 17 amino acids. The germline V gene encodes CDR1 SGHDT and CDR2 YYEEEE.

The chain recombines TRBV5-4 with TRBJ1-1, with a tentative D call TRBD1 (6 bases). There are 15 residues in the CDR3. V lost 4 bases and J 5 bases, leaving 18 bases between the germline ends. Germline V gene lookup returns CDR1 SGHNT and CDR2 YYREEE (reference sequence). In DNA, the CDR3 is TGTGCCAGCAGCAACTTCAGGGGAGCTAGAACTGAAGCTTTCTTT. Its translation is CASSNFRGARTEAFF.

The chain links TRBV5-1 to TRBJ1-1; D unclear. Germline CDR1 reads SGHRS; CDR2 reads YFSETQ. The V end was cut by 0 bases, the J end by 0 bases, with 6 bases between. CDR3 size: 14 residues. The CDR3 is CASSLDWVNTEAFF. The DNA of the CDR3 is TGCGCCAGCAGCTTGGATTGGGTGAACACTGAAGCTTTCTTT. Full variable domain (outside the CDR3, taken from reference TRBV5-1 and TRBJ1-1): KAGVTQTPRYLIKTRGQQVTLSCSPISGHRSVSWYQQTPGQGLQFLFEYFSETQRNKGNFPGRFSGRQFSNSRSEMNVSTLELGDSALYLCASSLDWVNTEAFFGQGTRLTVV.

The chain combines TRBV4-2 with TRBJ2-1, with D tentatively TRBD1 (6 bases). This CDR3 spans 14 amino acids. Deletions cut 0 bases from V and 5 bases from J, with 8 bases between. Germline assignment: CDR1 LGHNA and CDR2 YNFKEQ. CDR3 residues: CASSQDPGDNEQFF. CDR3 nucleotides: TGTGCCAGCAGCCAAGATCCAGGGGACAATGAGCAGTTCTTC.

This rearrangement joins TRBV3-1 (or the pseudogene TRBV3-2) to TRBJ2-5; 12 bases agree with TRBD2. CDR1 is LGHDT and CDR2 is YNNKEL in the germline V gene (reference sequence). V shed 6 bases and J 4 bases; nucleotides not matched to a gene: 9. The CDR3 totals 16 residues. The CDR3 loop is CASSRASGGAGETQYF. The CDR3, as DNA: TGTGCCAGCAGTCGAGCTAGCGGGGGGGCCGGAGAGACCCAGTACTTC.

V usage is TRBV5-1 and J usage is TRBJ2-1; D is perhaps TRBD2 (6 bases). The ends were cut back, 4 bases at V and 12 bases at J, with 23 bases in the middle. CDR1 is SGHRS and CDR2 is YFSETQ in the germline V gene. This CDR3 has 15 amino acids. The CDR3 bases are TGCGCCAGCAGCGTCGCCGGGACTGACCCCTCTGGGCAGTTCTTC. Protein product: CASSVAGTDPSGQFF.

The rearrangement links TRBV10-3 to TRBJ1-3; D is undetermined. The CDR3 extends over 11 amino acids. V was shortened by 9 bases and J by 2 bases, with 5 bases between the two germline ends. Germline lookup yields CDR1 ENHRY and CDR2 SYGVKD. The CDR3 coding sequence is TGTGCCATTGGGGCTGGAAACACCATATATTTT. It translates to CAIGAGNTIYF.

The chain couples TRBV6-5 to TRBJ2-2; D is possibly TRBD2 (5 bases). Trimming removed 8 bases from V and 3 bases from J, with 10 bases in between. Germline V gives CDR1 MNHEY, CDR2 SVGAGI. The CDR3 length is 13 residues. The chain's CDR3 is CASGLRDTGELFF. In nucleotides, the CDR3 is TGTGCCAGCGGACTTAGAGACACCGGGGAGCTGTTTTTT.

This chain links TRBV10-3 with TRBJ2-2; no definite D call. The V gene's germline CDR1 is ENHRY and CDR2 SYGVKD. The CDR3 is 16 amino acids. V was pared by 7 bases and J by 0 bases, with 15 bases between. This CDR3 is CAITPAHMANTGELFF. CDR3 DNA: TGTGCCATCACTCCAGCGCACATGGCGAACACCGGGGAGCTGTTTTTT.